In this sample, the clone carrying this T cell receptor beta chain turned up a few times. This sample was included in a study of T-cell reconstitution after alpha-beta-depleted transplantation in children. Unique molecular identifiers were used to barcode this TCRbeta library. Each CDR3 protein is one row after TCRdb ran MiXCR on the PCR reads. The sample lists about a million distinct CDR3 sequences; around 30% were seen once. V lost 0 bases and J 4 bases, leaving 10 bases between the germline ends. The CDR3 covers 15 residues. Germline V lookup: CDR1 DFQATT, CDR2 SNEGSKA (reference sequence). Specimen: PBMCs, mostly from graft donor cells, collected 360 days after TCRalphabeta/CD19-depleted stem cell transplant. The source is a boy under two years old who had a stem cell transplant for SCID, so the T cells may come from the graft donor. V is TRBV20-1 and J is TRBJ1-6; D is possibly TRBD1 (6 bases). CDR3 DNA: TGCAGTGCTAGAGATCGGGGGGCATATAATTCACCCCTCCACTTT. This sequence encodes CSARDRGAYNSPLHF.